The T cell receptor (beta chain) described here comes from a study of radiotherapy plus CTLA-4 blockade in lung cancer listed by TCRdb under 2018. Turning to the overall study: Objective responses were observed in about 17% of enrolled patients, and disease control was achieved in roughly 30%.

Results the study describes overall, beyond this receptor: After treatment with radiotherapy and ipilimumab, TCR clones that came from tumors expanded in the peripheral blood. The strongest predictors of response were reported to be early dynamic shifts in blood T cell clones along with a rise in serum interferon-beta following radiation.

Libraries were built with the immunoSEQ multiplex PCR assay. Not all clones reach the TCRdb copy of this immuneACCESS table, which keeps in-frame sequences only. Checked studies attribute under half of the gap to unresolved V genes and leave the rest unexplained. A total of about 97,000 clones appear in this sample, about four fifths of them only once. The ten biggest clones cover 2.5% to 3% of the sample. About this clone: Its antigen specificity is not known. No qualities accompany the bases; no much larger clone lies one base away.

The study evaluated CTLA-4 blockade (ipilimumab) given together with focal radiation therapy in patients who had chemo-refractory metastatic non-small-cell lung cancer. This sequence originates from a human donor with non-small cell lung cancer who had a partial response to radiotherapy plus ipilimumab. Some clones in this sample may be carry-over from other donors' samples. The sample in question was peripheral blood, obtained from a patient treated with radiotherapy plus ipilimumab.

This receptor carries the CDR3 CASSDPGGSSYEQYF. Here is the DNA: TGTGCCAGCAGTGATCCGGGGGGGAGCTCCTACGAGCAGTACTTC. The chain is assembled from TRBV2 and TRBJ2-7; 8 bases in the junction line up with TRBD2. Unmatched junction bases come to 4, with V trimmed by 3 bases and J by 0 bases. CDR1 SNHLY and CDR2 FYNNEI are derived from the germline V gene. Spanning cysteine to phenylalanine, the CDR3 consists of 15 amino acids. The retained sequence is limited to the CDR3, 45 bases, with the frame set at the first base.